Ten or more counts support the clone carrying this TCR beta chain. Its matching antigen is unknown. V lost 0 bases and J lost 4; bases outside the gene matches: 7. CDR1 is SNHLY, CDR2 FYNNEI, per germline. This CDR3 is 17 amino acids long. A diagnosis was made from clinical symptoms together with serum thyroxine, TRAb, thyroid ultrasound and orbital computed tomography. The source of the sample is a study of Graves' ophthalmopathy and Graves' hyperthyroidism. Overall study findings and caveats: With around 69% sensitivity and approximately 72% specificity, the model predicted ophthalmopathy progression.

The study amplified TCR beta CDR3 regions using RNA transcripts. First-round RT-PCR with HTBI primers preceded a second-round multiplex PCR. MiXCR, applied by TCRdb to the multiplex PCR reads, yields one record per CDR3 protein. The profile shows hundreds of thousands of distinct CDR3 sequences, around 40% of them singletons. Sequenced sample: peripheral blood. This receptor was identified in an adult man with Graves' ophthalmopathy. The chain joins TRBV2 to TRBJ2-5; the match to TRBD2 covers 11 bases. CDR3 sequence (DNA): TGTGCCAGCAGTGAAGCGGAGCTAGCGGGAGGTTCAGAGACCCAGTACTTC. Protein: CASSEAELAGGSETQYF.